This T cell receptor beta chain was observed in a study of cytomegalovirus exposure and HLA in healthy donors. About the study: Previous work identified 120 million or so unique TCR beta sequences from about 200 million T cells.

The PCR used 60 Vbeta and 13 Jbeta primers. Assay: immunoSEQ multiplex PCR; the TCRdb copy retains only in-frame clones and omits some. The table includes about 160,000 clones, around 77% detected once. At collection, donors were nominally healthy, but unrecorded immune exposures were probable. The CDR3 runs 14 residues. CDR1 and CDR2 (germline): SGHTA, FQGNSA. V gave up 5 bases and J gave up 4 bases; unmatched junction bases: 7. The material sequenced was PBMCs. This chain links TRBV7-2 with TRBJ1-1, with 7 bases aligning to TRBD1. This receptor was taken from a man aged 45-65 years in good health and CMV-seropositive. In DNA, the CDR3 is TGTGCCAGCAGCCTATATCAGGGGGGCACTGAAGCTTTCTTT. Its translation: CASSLYQGGTEAFF.